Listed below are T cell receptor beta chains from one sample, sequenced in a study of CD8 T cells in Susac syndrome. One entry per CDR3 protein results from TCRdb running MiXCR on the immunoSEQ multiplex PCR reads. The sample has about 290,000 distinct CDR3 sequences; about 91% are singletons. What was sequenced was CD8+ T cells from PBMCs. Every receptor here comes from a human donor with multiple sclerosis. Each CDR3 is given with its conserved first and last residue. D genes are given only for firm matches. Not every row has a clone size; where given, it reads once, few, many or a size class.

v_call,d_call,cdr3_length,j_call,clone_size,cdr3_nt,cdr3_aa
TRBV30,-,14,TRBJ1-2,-,TGTGCCTGGAGTGAGTGGGACTTCAACTATGGCTACACCTTC,CAWSEWDFNYGYTF
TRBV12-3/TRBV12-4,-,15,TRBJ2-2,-,TGTGCCAGCAGTCCAGTGGAGGGGAACACCGGGGAGCTGTTTTTT,CASSPVEGNTGELFF
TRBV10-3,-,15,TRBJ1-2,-,TGTGCCATCAGTGACAGGGCTCCCGGGGGGGATGGCTACACCTTC,CAISDRAPGGDGYTF
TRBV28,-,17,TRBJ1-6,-,TGTGCCAGCAGTTTAGTTTTAGGGGTTCCCAACTTTACACCCCTCCACTTT,CASSLVLGVPNFTPLHF
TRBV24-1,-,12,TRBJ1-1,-,TGTGCCACCAGGTCTGGCAGGAGTGAAGCTTTCTTT,CATRSGRSEAFF
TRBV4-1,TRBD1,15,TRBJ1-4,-,TGCGCCAGCAGCAAACGGGACAGTAATAATGAAAAACTGTTTTTT,CASSKRDSNNEKLFF
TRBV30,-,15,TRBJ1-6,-,TGTGCCTGGGGGATAATACTGACAGCCTCTTCACCCCTCCACTTT,CAWGIILTASSPLHF
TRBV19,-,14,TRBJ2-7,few,TGTGCCAGTAGTCCCGGGACACTAACCTACGAGCAGTACTTC,CASSPGTLTYEQYF
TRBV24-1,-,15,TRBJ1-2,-,TGTGCCACCAGTGATGCGGGTCTCCGAGGAGATGGCTACACCTTC,CATSDAGLRGDGYTF
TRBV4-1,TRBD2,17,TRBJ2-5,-,TGCGCCAGCAGCCAAGATGTACTAGCGGGGGATCAAGAGACCCAGTACTTC,CASSQDVLAGDQETQYF
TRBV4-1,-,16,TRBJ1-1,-,TGCGCCAGCAGCCCCCGCGCAGGAATGGGGGGCACTGAAGCTTTCTTT,CASSPRAGMGGTEAFF
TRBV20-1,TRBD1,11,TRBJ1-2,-,TGCAAGACAGGGTTGGGCTATGGCTACACCTTC,CKTGLGYGYTF
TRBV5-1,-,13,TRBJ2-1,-,TGCGCCAGCAGCATGGGAAGGGGCAATGAGCAGTTCTTC,CASSMGRGNEQFF
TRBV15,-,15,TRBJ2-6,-,TGTGCCACCAGCTCGGACAGCTCTGGGGCCAACGTCCTGACTTTC,CATSSDSSGANVLTF
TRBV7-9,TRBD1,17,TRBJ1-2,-,TGTGCCAGCAGCTTCAGTGGCAGGGGGCCCCCTAACTATGGCTACACCTTC,CASSFSGRGPPNYGYTF
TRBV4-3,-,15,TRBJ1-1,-,TGCGCCAGCAGCCAAGATCATTACGGGAACACTGAAGCTTTCTTT,CASSQDHYGNTEAFF
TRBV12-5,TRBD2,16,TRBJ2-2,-,TGTGCTAGTGGCCTACTAGCGGGAGAGGGAACCGGGGAGCTGTTTTTT,CASGLLAGEGTGELFF
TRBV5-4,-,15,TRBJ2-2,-,TGTGCCAGCAGCTTGGACGGGGGGAACACCGGGGAGCTGTTTTTT,CASSLDGGNTGELFF
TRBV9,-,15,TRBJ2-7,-,TGTGCCAGCAGCGTAGGATTAAGTTGGTGGGACGAGCAGTACTTC,CASSVGLSWWDEQYF
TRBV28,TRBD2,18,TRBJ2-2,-,TGTGCCAGCAGTCCCAGGACTAGCGGGGGACGGAACACCGGGGAGCTGTTTTTT,CASSPRTSGGRNTGELFF
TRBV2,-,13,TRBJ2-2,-,TGTGCCAGCAGTCCACCTGGGGCCCCCGAGCTGTTTTTT,CASSPPGAPELFF
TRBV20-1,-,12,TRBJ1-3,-,TGCAGCGCGCGGGTGGGAGGAAACACCATATATTTT,CSARVGGNTIYF
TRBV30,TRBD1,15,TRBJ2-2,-,TGTGCCTGGAGTATCCGGACAGGGCCCACCGGGGAGCTGTTTTTT,CAWSIRTGPTGELFF
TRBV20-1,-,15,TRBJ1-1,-,TGCAGTGCTCTGGACCTACTGGCCGGGAACACTGAAGCTTTCTTT,CSALDLLAGNTEAFF
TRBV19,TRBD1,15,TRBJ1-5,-,TGTGCCAGTAATACCCCGGGACAGGGTTTTCGATTCCAGCATTTT,CASNTPGQGFRFQHF
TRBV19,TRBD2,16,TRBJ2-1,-,TGTGCCAGTAGCCAGGGCGGGAGGGGTTCCTACAATGAGCAGTTCTTC,CASSQGGRGSYNEQFF
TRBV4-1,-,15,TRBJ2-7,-,TGCGCCAGCAGCCCCCGGGGCAGGGGCTCCTACGAGCAGTACTTC,CASSPRGRGSYEQYF
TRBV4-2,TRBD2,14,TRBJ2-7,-,TGTGCCAGCAGCCAAGTTGGGGGGGGCTACGAGCAGTACTTC,CASSQVGGGYEQYF
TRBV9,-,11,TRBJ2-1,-,TGTGCCAGCAGCTCGCGTCGGGAGCAGTTCTTC,CASSSRREQFF
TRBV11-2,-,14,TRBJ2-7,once,TGTGCCAGCAGCCGGGAGACCGCTGATTTCGAGCAGTACTTC,CASSRETADFEQYF
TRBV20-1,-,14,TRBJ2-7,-,TGCAGTGCGCTTACTATAGGGGTTTCGGACGAGCAGTACTTC,CSALTIGVSDEQYF
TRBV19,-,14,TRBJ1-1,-,TGTGCCAGTAGTAACTTTAAGGGGCTTACTGAAGCTTTCTTT,CASSNFKGLTEAFF
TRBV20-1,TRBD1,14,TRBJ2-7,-,TGCAGTGCTAGGCCCGGGACAGGGGGAATGGAGCAGTACTTC,CSARPGTGGMEQYF
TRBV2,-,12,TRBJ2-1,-,TGTGCCAGCAGTGGAAGACACAATGAGCAGTTCTTC,CASSGRHNEQFF
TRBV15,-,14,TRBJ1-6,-,TGTGCCACCAGCAGAGACAGGGAGGGGTCACCCCTCCACTTT,CATSRDREGSPLHF
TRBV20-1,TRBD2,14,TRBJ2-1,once,TGCAGTGCCAGGTCCCAGCGGGGATCAAATGAGCAGTTCTTC,CSARSQRGSNEQFF
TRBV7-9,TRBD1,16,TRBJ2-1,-,TGTGCCAGCAGGATTGCAGGGACAGGGATCTACAATGAGCAGTTCTTC,CASRIAGTGIYNEQFF
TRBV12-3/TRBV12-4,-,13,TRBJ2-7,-,TGTGCCAGCAGTCAGACAGTTTCCTACGAGCAGTACTTC,CASSQTVSYEQYF
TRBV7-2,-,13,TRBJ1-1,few,TGTGCCAGCAGCCAAGGGCCGAACACTGAAGCTTTCTTT,CASSQGPNTEAFF
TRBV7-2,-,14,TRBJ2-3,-,TGTGCCAGCAGTTTCCGGCTCAGCACAGATACGCAGTATTTT,CASSFRLSTDTQYF
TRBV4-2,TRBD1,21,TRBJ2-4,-,TGTGCCAGCAGCCAAGATCTCCACCAGACCTGGGACAGGGGGCCTCTTAACATTCAGTACTTC,CASSQDLHQTWDRGPLNIQYF
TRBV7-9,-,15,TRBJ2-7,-,TGTGCCAGCAGCTTAAGTTCGTTGGGGATCTCCGAGCAGTACTTC,CASSLSSLGISEQYF
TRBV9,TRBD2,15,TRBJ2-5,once,TGTGCCAGCAGCGTAGCTAGCGGGAACGGGGAGACCCAGTACTTC,CASSVASGNGETQYF
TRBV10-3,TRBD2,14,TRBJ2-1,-,TGTGCCATCAGTGAGGTAGCGGGAGCCTATGAGCAGTTCTTC,CAISEVAGAYEQFF
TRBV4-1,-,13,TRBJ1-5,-,TGCGCCAGCAGCCAAGACGGGTGGCAGCCCCAGCATTTT,CASSQDGWQPQHF
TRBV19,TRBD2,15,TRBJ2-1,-,TGTGCCAGTAGTATGGCGGGAGAGGGCTACAATGAGCAGTTCTTC,CASSMAGEGYNEQFF
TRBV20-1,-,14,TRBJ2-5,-,TGCAGTGCTAGCGAGGGCAGGGATCAAGAGACCCAGTACTTC,CSASEGRDQETQYF
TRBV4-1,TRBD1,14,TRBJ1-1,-,TGCGCCAGCAGCCAAGATTGGGACAGGACTGAAGCTTTCTTT,CASSQDWDRTEAFF
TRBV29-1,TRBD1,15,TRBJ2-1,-,TGCAGCGTGGAAACCGGGACAGGTTCCTACAATGAGCAGTTCTTC,CSVETGTGSYNEQFF
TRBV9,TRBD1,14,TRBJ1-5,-,TGTGCCAGCAGTGGACAGGGGTTCGGTCAGCCCCAGCATTTT,CASSGQGFGQPQHF
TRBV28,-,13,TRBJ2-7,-,TGTGCCAGCCGGGGGTTCGAAGCCTACGAGCAGTACTTC,CASRGFEAYEQYF
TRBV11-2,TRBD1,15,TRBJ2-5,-,TGTGCCAGCAGATCGGGACAGGGTTACCGGGAGACCCAGTACTTC,CASRSGQGYRETQYF
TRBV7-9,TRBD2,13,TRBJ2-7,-,TGTGCCAGCAGCTTCGGGACTAGCGACGAGCAGTACTTC,CASSFGTSDEQYF
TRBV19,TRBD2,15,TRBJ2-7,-,TGTGCCAGTAGTATCGGACGCGGGAGCGTTTATGAGCAGTACTTC,CASSIGRGSVYEQYF
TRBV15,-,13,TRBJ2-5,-,TGTGCCATCAGCTCCACGGACAAGGAGACCCAGTACTTC,CAISSTDKETQYF